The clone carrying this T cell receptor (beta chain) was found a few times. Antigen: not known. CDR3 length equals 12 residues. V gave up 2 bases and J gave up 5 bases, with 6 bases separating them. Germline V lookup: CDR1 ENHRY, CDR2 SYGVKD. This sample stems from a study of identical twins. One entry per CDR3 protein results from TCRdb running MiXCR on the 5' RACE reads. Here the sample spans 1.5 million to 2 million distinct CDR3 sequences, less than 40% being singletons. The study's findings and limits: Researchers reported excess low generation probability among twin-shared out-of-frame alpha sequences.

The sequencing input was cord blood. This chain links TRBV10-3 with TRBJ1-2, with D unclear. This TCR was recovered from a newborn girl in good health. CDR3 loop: CAISEVGYGYTF. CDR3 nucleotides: TGTGCCATCAGTGAGGTGGGGTATGGCTACACCTTC.